One sample yielded the 15 T cell receptor beta chains listed below, sequenced in a study of T cell repertoires in cytomegalovirus infection. TCRdb itself ran the reads through MiXCR, one entry per CDR3 protein. The sample holds under 200,000 distinct CDR3 sequences, roughly 28% seen once. The source material was PBMCs. The receptor set was obtained from a human donor in good health (CMV status not recorded). Some clones in this sample may be carry-over from other donors' samples.

This clonotype was counted a few times. The chain uses TRBV7-8 and TRBJ2-7; 8 nucleotides align to TRBD2. Trimming took 2 bases from V and 5 from J; bases not matched to a gene: 11. Germline values: CDR1 SGHVS, CDR2 FQNEAQ. The CDR3 extends over 16 amino acids. The chain's CDR3 is CASSLRGGSPMDEQYF. In nucleotides, the CDR3 is TGTGCCAGCAGCTTACGGGGGGGGAGTCCTATGGACGAGCAGTACTTC.

This clonotype was counted a few times. This chain links TRBV7-8 with TRBJ1-1, with 7 bases aligning to TRBD1. The CDR3 runs to 15 residues. J gave up 2 bases and V 5 bases, and 8 bases lay outside the gene matches. Per germline, CDR1 SGHVS and CDR2 FQNEAQ. For the CDR3, the DNA is TGTGCCAGCAGCCCCCCGGGACAGCCAAACACTGAAGCTTTCTTT. Translated, it gives CASSPPGQPNTEAFF.

This chain links TRBV29-1 with TRBJ2-7; perhaps D is TRBD1 or TRBD2 (5 bases each). V was clipped by 2 bases and J by 2 bases, with 10 bases between them. Germline V gene sequence: CDR1 SQVTM, CDR2 ANQGSEA. The CDR3 consists of 13 residues. CDR3 protein: CSVETRGTYEQYF. DNA of the CDR3: TGCAGCGTTGAAACCCGGGGCACCTACGAGCAGTACTTC.

This clonotype was counted between two and nine times. The genes are TRBV12-3 or TRBV12-4 and TRBJ2-7; tentatively, D is TRBD2 (5 bases). The V end lost 3 bases, the J end lost 3 bases, and 9 bases lay between the germline ends. The CDR3 runs 13 residues. The CDR3 loop is CASSFGVSYEQYF. The CDR3 coding sequence is TGTGCCAGCAGTTTCGGGGTTAGCTACGAGCAGTACTTC.

The V gene is TRBV7-8, the J gene TRBJ2-2, with 9 positions matching TRBD1. With V trimmed by 3 bases and J by 5 bases, 4 bases remained unmatched. The germline V gene has CDR1 SGHVS and CDR2 FQNEAQ. The CDR3 has 15 amino acids. CDR3 bases: TGTGCCAGCAGCTTTCGGACAGGGGAGACCGGGGAGCTGTTTTTT. Its protein product is CASSFRTGETGELFF.

This clonotype came up a few times. V usage is TRBV7-2 and J usage is TRBJ2-1; 7 nucleotides agree with TRBD2. The CDR3 runs to 15 residues. V trimming: 2 bases; J trimming: 2 bases; junction bases outside the gene matches: 3. Germline V gene lookup returns CDR1 SGHTA and CDR2 FQGNSA. The CDR3 coding sequence is TGTGCCAGCAGCTTATTGAGCGGGGCCTACAATGAGCAGTTCTTC. Translation gives CASSLLSGAYNEQFF.

The V call is TRBV5-4, the J call TRBJ1-1; 7 nucleotides align to TRBD1. Per germline, CDR1 SGHNT and CDR2 YYREEE (reference sequence). V gave up 3 bases and J gave up 0 bases; unmatched junction bases: 11. The CDR3 totals 17 residues. CDR3 amino acids: CASSSRQGPSMNTEAFF. Here the CDR3 DNA reads TGTGCCAGCAGCTCTAGACAGGGACCCTCCATGAACACTGAAGCTTTCTTT.

This clonotype was seen once. The V gene is TRBV5-1, the J gene TRBJ2-5; 7 bases are shared with TRBD1. The length of the CDR3 is 14 residues. J lost 5 bases, V lost 4 bases, and 8 bases had no gene match. Germline loops: CDR1 SGHRS, CDR2 YFSETQ. CDR3 nucleotides: TGCGCCAGCAGCGGGGCCAGCAGGGGGGAGACCCAGTACTTC. Protein sequence: CASSGASRGETQYF.

At least ten counts were recorded for this clonotype. This chain joins TRBV7-2 and TRBJ2-7; D ambiguous. CDR1 is SGHTA, CDR2 FQGNSA, per germline. V lost 0 bases to trimming and J lost 6 bases, with 6 bases between them. The CDR3 spans 12 residues. CDR3 loop: CASSLALTEQYF. In nucleotides, the CDR3 is TGTGCCAGCAGCTTAGCGCTCACCGAGCAGTACTTC.

The chain couples TRBV7-2 to TRBJ2-3, with TRBD1 matching 10 bases. V gave up 10 bases and J gave up 5 bases; unmatched junction bases: 6. The CDR3 spans 13 residues. In germline, CDR1 is SGHTA, CDR2 FQGNSA. The CDR3 region is CAIGTGDLDTQYF. In DNA form, the CDR3 reads TGTGCCATAGGGACAGGGGATCTAGATACGCAGTATTTT.

The genes are TRBV12-3 or TRBV12-4 and TRBJ1-3; D is unclear. Deletions cut 8 bases from V and 0 bases from J, with 17 bases between. This CDR3 contains 16 residues. The CDR3: CASYGTWAPSGNTIYF. The CDR3 bases are TGTGCCAGCTACGGAACATGGGCTCCCTCTGGAAACACCATATATTTT.

The table lists this clonotype with many counts. This chain uses TRBV7-2 with TRBJ2-3; 12 bases fit TRBD2. This CDR3 spans 15 amino acids. Per the germline V gene, CDR1 is SGHTA and CDR2 is FQGNSA. The junction had 3 bases not matched to a gene; V was cut back by 2 bases and J by 6 bases. The CDR3 here is CASSLLAGGPDTQYF. For the CDR3, the DNA is TGTGCCAGCAGCTTACTAGCGGGGGGGCCCGATACGCAGTATTTT.

The V call is TRBV7-2, the J call TRBJ2-4; weak D call: TRBD2 (5 bases). Trimming removed 2 bases at V and 10 bases at J, with 12 bases between. Per the germline V gene, CDR1 is SGHTA and CDR2 is FQGNSA. This CDR3 comprises 13 residues. CDR3 sequence reads: CASSLRLREIQYF. CDR3 DNA sequence: TGTGCCAGCAGCTTACGACTCCGGGAAATTCAGTACTTC.

This chain uses TRBV20-1 with TRBJ2-5; tentatively, D is TRBD1 (6 bases). CDR3 size: 14 residues. Trimming took off 0 bases at V and 5 bases at J, with 13 bases between the two ends. Germline CDR1 reads DFQATT; CDR2 reads SNEGSKA (reference sequence). The CDR3 nucleotides are TGCAGTGCTAGAGATCTGGGACACGTGGAGACCCAGTACTTC. It specifies CSARDLGHVETQYF.

The chain couples TRBV25-1 to TRBJ2-1; D might be TRBD1 (5 bases). Germline V gene data show CDR1 as MGHDK and CDR2 as SYGVNS. Trimming pared 1 base from V and 11 bases from J, leaving 12 bases between. The CDR3 is made up of 13 amino acids. In DNA form, the CDR3 reads TGTGCCAGCAGTGAATTAGACAGATCGAAGCAGTTCTTC. Residues: CASSELDRSKQFF.